Sequencing of this TCR beta chain was carried out in a study of T cell responses to AZD1222 COVID-19 vaccine. Findings and limits, study-wide: White British donors predominated, females outnumbered males, and clonal diversity was possibly underestimated. Nearly half of unique spike-specific TCRs reportedly avoided B.1.351 and B.1.1.7 mutated regions. Repertoires were sampled only after the peak T cell response.

The protocol was immunoSEQ multiplex PCR, while the TCRdb copy is restricted to in-frame clones and leaves out a portion. Of about 120,000 clones detected, roughly 91% appear once; the ten largest clones hold approximately 5%. Second-dose groups at about 4 or about 12 weeks were pooled. Germline CDR1 and CDR2: SGHAT and FQNNGV. This CDR3 contains 14 residues. V was shortened by 2 bases and J by 6 bases, with 10 bases between the two germline ends. A note on this clone: The antigen is undetermined.

This rearrangement joins TRBV11-2 to TRBJ2-2; D ambiguous. This specimen was peripheral blood, taken 28 days after the second AZD1222 dose. The receptor was derived from an adult who received the AZD1222 COVID-19 vaccine. The CDR3, as DNA: TGTGCCAGCAGCTTAAGTCCAGAAGCCGGGGAGCTGTTTTTT. It is translated as CASSLSPEAGELFF.